This T cell receptor (beta chain) derives from a study of T cell changes during pregnancy in multiple sclerosis. CDR1 and CDR2 (germline): LNHNV, YYDKDF (reference sequence). V was shortened by 3 bases and J by 4 bases, with 13 bases between the two germline ends. The CDR3 totals 15 residues. The data were produced by immunoSEQ multiplex PCR, yet TCRdb's version contains in-frame clones alone and is incomplete. The sample lists about 36,000 clones, more than 70% occurring once. Sequenced material: CD4+ T cells from peripheral blood mononuclear cells, taken after pregnancy. This receptor was taken from a female donor in good health, enrolled as a control in a pregnancy study. The rearrangement joins TRBV15 to TRBJ2-1; D possibly corresponds to TRBD1 (5 bases). DNA of the CDR3: TGTGCCACCAGCAGGGCAGGGTACGGATACAATGAGCAGTTCTTC. It specifies CATSRAGYGYNEQFF.